The entry below describes one T cell receptor beta chain. Its binding antigen is unknown. No clone much larger than this one lies a single base away; base qualities are absent. The data stem from a study of cytomegalovirus exposure and HLA in healthy donors (dated by TCRdb to the late 2010s). Background on the whole study: According to an earlier analysis of 587 of the donors, some 180 million T cells yielded 117 million unique TCR beta sequences and 276 Gb of sequence data. A later genetic analysis took genome-wide SNP genotypes for about three fifths of the 666 donors and used that subset as a discovery cohort. The study used immunosequencing to profile the T cell repertoires of several hundred subjects and linked those repertoires to cytomegalovirus serostatus. Every discovery cohort repertoire had been produced on one sequencing platform. A later analysis re-analyzed previously published TCR beta repertoires from approximately 670 donors and added high-resolution HLA genotyping to study TCR occurrence patterns. In the later analysis, no new phenotypic data were used to find candidate immune exposures; instead, reliance was placed on TCR beta sequences and their occurrence across donors. Among 300 to 500 genotyped donors of the cohort, an average of approximately 240,000 unique TCR beta nucleotide sequences was sequenced per donor, of which about 19% were non-productive. Roughly 300 gigabases of sequencing data and 80 million or so unique TCR sequences were included in an early release covering under 650 HLA-typed donors. Donor age, sex, ethnicity and CMV serostatus were compiled together with the repertoire data. The number of typed donors differed by locus: roughly 620-630 for A, B, C, DRB1 and DQB1; approximately 520 for DQA1; 606 for DPA1; and 400 to 480 for DPB1. Among the roughly 390 genotyped donors, approximately 82% belonged to the genetic ancestry cluster associated with self-reported Caucasian donors. HLA typing covered class I and class II loci at four-digit resolution. The aim of the study was to test whether cataloging public T cell receptors could identify signatures of past pathogen exposure. To decide whether each TCR beta V gene segment behaved as functional or pseudogenic, an earlier analysis of over 500 of the donors relied on high-throughput TCR beta sequencing. Roughly 5 DR-DQ haplotypes were treated as single units for association and clustering because of strong linkage in the cohort. High-throughput TCR immunosequencing, statistical association of individual TCRs with disease status, and machine learning were combined to predict cytomegalovirus infection status. Along with the approximately 670-subject first cohort, a separate validation cohort of over a hundred different subjects was used.

What the research found in general, with its limitations: The earlier analysis of around 600 of the donors excluded approximately 15 rarely observed V segments, including chromosome 9 orphons, because counts were too low. A group of highly shared sequence variants was considered likely to be a technical artifact of the sequencing pipeline. A further reported finding was that TCR beta sequences accurately predicted the HLA-A and HLA-B alleles for most subjects in the first cohort. When HLA alleles, especially DR and DQ, strongly co-occurred, TCR associations were difficult to assign to individual alleles. The study gave a list of under 200 TCR beta chains associated with cytomegalovirus. For the cohort, immune exposure information was limited to CMV serostatus. A later analysis associated 16,951 TCR beta sequences with specific HLA alleles at a false discovery rate of 0.05. A later analysis found that HLA-associated TCR beta chains were more clonally expanded and had lower generation probabilities than equally common non-associated chains. A later genetic analysis reported fewer N-insertions in productive TCRs among donors in an Asian-associated ancestry cluster than the roughly 650-donor mean. Sequencing depth was assumed to be roughly uniform across donors in the presence/absence analyses, though that assumption may not hold. Because HLA typing was missing for some donors at each locus, association tests included only the typed subset. The authors suggested that the approach could potentially be generalized to other disease states and immunological phenotypes. Because the 87-base-pair reads could not distinguish some IMGT-functional V segments, including TRBV6-2 and TRBV6-3, those segments were excluded. Correlated functional status among segregating V segments might be attributable to linkage disequilibrium, but an unknown experimental factor could not be ruled out. Broadly in line with IMGT annotations, most TCR beta V segments showed up in productive rearrangements about 90% or about 30% of the time in an earlier analysis of 450 to 750 of the donors. A few of the identified cytomegalovirus-associated TCR beta chains were confirmed in vitro to be specific for cytomegalovirus antigens. In a later genetic analysis, a missense DCLRE1C variant was associated with V-gene and J-gene trimming of TCR beta chains, and the association was replicated in an independent cohort. According to a later analysis, TCR association rates differed among HLA loci, with DRB1 alleles showing the most associated TCRs and HLA-C alleles showing the fewest. Only TCR beta chains were sequenced in this cohort, and the absence of alpha or paired-chain data limited detectable features. The classifier was reported to diagnose cytomegalovirus status with high specificity and sensitivity in both the original cohort and the validation cohort. Most TCR sequences were observed very rarely across donors, whereas some public TCRs were present in many individuals. In a later analysis, several top co-occurrence clusters were reported to appear linked to parvovirus B19, influenza, CMV and Epstein-Barr virus. According to a later analysis, most CMV-associated TCR beta chains appeared to be HLA-restricted, and the HLA associations seemed to be driven largely by CMV exposure.

In total, approximately 700 healthy bone marrow donors made up the cohort. At the time of sampling, every cohort member was nominally healthy, though immune exposures that went unrecorded were likely present. The donor was CMV seronegative and belonged to the group of more than 300 seronegative cohort members. A peripheral blood sample was provided by each donor, and peripheral blood mononuclear cells were used for TCR beta sequencing. The Qiagen DNeasy Blood Extraction Kit was used to extract genomic DNA from the blood cell samples. Libraries came from the immunoSEQ multiplex PCR assay. A mixture of 60 forward primers for TCR Vbeta segments and 13 reverse primers for TCR Jbeta segments was used in the multiplex PCR. The CDR3 region of rearranged TCR beta genes was amplified from genomic DNA by a multiplex PCR assay. The Illumina HiSeq System was used to sequence the amplified TCR beta libraries as 87-base-pair reads. The paper's processing steps were these. A later analysis tallied around 87 million unique TCR beta chains across the 550 to 850 repertoires, and approximately 11 million of those chains were shared by two or more donors. Raw reads were error-corrected and collapsed into unique sequences with a nearest-neighbor algorithm that merged closely related sequences to remove PCR and sequencing errors. V, D and J gene segments were assigned by aligning CDR3 sequences to IMGT reference sequences. Each retained sequence needed at least a six-nucleotide match to both a V gene segment and a J gene segment. A rearrangement was called productive if the CDR3 had no stop codons and remained in frame with V and J, and every other rearrangement was called non-productive. CDR3 was defined according to IMGT convention as the region running from the second conserved V-encoded cysteine to the conserved J-encoded phenylalanine. The earlier analysis of 500 to 750 of the donors excluded any sequence lacking an unambiguous match to a single V gene segment. An earlier analysis of several hundred of the donors called V segments functional above 56.7% productive rearrangements and segregating when the between-donor standard deviation exceeded 5%. To diagnose cytomegalovirus status from the catalog of TCR beta chain sequences, a statistical classification framework was built. A later analysis assigned V and J genes by comparing TCR nucleotide sequences with IMGT/GENE-DB human TR gene sequences. The TCRdist pipeline was used in a later analysis to assign CDR3 sequences and most-parsimonious VDJ recombination scenarios. In a later analysis, each TCR beta chain was defined by its CDR3 amino acid sequence together with its V-gene family, and reads lacking a unique V-gene family were excluded. To address suspected cross-contamination and a sequencing artifact, a later analysis removed around 600 highly shared, low-generation-probability nucleotide sequences. For each public chain, a later analysis derived a clonal expansion index from normalized ranks of inferred template counts within each repertoire. In a later analysis, generation probabilities were computed with a VDJ recombination model fitted to out-of-frame rearrangements, and the resulting probabilities were checked against IGoR. A later analysis scored TCR-TCR, TCR-HLA and TCR-CMV co-occurrence with hypergeometric tests, applying a repertoire-size bias correction to TCR pairs. A later analysis estimated false discovery rates by permuting HLA or CMV assignments 20 times. A later analysis grouped co-occurring TCRs with DBSCAN, adding TCRdist sequence similarity when clustering within HLA-allele-positive subsets. Repertoires with fewer than 30,000 or more than 120,000 public chains were left out of co-occurrence clustering, as were about 5 repertoires with anomalous nucleotide sharing. TCRdb obtained this table from immuneACCESS and retained in-frame rearrangements with V and J assigned. These tables miss some clones; where compared with another copy, unresolved V genes account for less than half of the shortfall, and the remainder is unexplained. V, J and clone size are those of that table, while D and trimming were read from the DNA. In this sample the table shows 150,000 to 200,000 clones, around four fifths of which occur a single time. Less than 2% of the sample is held by the ten biggest clonotypes.

Trimming takes 2 bases from V and 8 bases from J, and the germline ends sit 15 bases apart. Reading the germline V gene (reference sequence) gives CDR1 GTSNPN and CDR2 SVGIG. The CDR3 runs 13 residues from the cysteine to the phenylalanine. The only DNA kept is the CDR3, 39 bases in frame from the first base. Sequenced sample: PBMCs. The V gene is TRBV30 and the J gene is TRBJ1-2; the best D guess is TRBD1, with 6 bases matching. This receptor was identified in a woman aged 30 to 39 in good health and CMV-seronegative. The CDR3 protein sequence reads: CAWSRLFQGGYTF. In nucleotides, the sequence is TGTGCCTGGAGTCGTCTCTTCCAGGGGGGCTACACCTTC.